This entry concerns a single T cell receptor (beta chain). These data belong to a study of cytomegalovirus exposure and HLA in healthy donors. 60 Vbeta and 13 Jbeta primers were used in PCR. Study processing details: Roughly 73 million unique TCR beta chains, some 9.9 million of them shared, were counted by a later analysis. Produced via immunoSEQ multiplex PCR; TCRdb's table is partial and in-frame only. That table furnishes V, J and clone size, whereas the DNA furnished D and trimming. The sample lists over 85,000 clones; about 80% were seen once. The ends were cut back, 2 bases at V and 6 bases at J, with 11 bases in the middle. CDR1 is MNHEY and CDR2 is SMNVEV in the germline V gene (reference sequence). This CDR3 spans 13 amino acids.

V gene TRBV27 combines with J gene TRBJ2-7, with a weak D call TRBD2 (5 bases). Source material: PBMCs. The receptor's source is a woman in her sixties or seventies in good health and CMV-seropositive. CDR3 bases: TGTGCCAGCAGTTTAGGTTTAGGGAGCGAGCAGTACTTC. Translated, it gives CASSLGLGSEQYF.